This T cell receptor beta chain derives from a study of T cell repertoires and HLA-DP antigens. Study information: Transduced HeLa cells presented HLA-DP to CD4+ T cells.

Trimming pared 2 bases from V and 11 bases from J, leaving 21 bases between. CDR1 and CDR2 from the germline V gene are SGHRS and YFSETQ. The CDR3 has 15 residues. Amplification used primers for 54 TRBV and 13 TRBJ segments. Only in-frame clones appear in the TCRdb table, and some are missing; sequencing was by immunoSEQ multiplex PCR. The repertoire holds about 3,700 clones, with approximately 82% as singletons. After 15 days' expansion, CD4+ cells were restimulated less than 30 h with HeLa expressing allogeneic DPB1. Retrovirally transduced HeLa cells with HLA-DPA1/DPB1, HLA-DM, invariant chain and CD80 served as stimulators. Irradiated (100 Gy) HeLa cells stimulated CD4+ cells at 3:1 with about 50 U/mL IL-2. Untouched CD4+ T cells were bead-isolated from PBMC at 95% to 98% purity.

The origin of this receptor is a woman aged 18-30 years in good health and CMV-seronegative. The chain combines TRBV5-1 with TRBJ2-3; maybe TRBD2 (5 bases). The sample comprised CD137- CD4+ T cells from cultured PBMCs. The CDR3 loop reads CASSLGGLTPGLQYF. The CDR3 DNA reads TGCGCCAGCAGCTTAGGAGGACTCACTCCGGGTTTGCAGTATTTT.